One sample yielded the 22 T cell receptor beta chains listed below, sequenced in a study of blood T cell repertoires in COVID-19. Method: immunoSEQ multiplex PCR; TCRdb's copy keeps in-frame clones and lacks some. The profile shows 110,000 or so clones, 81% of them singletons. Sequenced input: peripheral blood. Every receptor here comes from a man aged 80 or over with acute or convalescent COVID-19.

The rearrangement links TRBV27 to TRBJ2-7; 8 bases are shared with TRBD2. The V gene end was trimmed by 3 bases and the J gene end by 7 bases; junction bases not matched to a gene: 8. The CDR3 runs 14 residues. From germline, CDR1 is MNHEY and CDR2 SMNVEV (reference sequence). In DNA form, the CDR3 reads TGTGCCAGCAGTTTCGTTAGCGGGGCCCTGGAGCAGTACTTC. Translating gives CASSFVSGALEQYF.

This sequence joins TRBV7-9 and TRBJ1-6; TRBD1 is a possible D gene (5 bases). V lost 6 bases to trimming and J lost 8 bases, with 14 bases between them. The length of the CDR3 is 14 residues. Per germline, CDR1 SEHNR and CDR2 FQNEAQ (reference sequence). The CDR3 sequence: CASRRRQGDSPLHF. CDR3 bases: TGTGCCAGCAGACGGAGACAAGGGGATTCACCCCTCCACTTT.

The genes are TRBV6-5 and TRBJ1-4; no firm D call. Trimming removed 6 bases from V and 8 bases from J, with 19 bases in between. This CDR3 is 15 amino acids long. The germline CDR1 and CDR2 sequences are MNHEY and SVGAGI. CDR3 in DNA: TGTGCCAGCAGGCCGACCTACGCGGAGAGGGAAAAACTGTTTTTT. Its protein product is CASRPTYAEREKLFF.

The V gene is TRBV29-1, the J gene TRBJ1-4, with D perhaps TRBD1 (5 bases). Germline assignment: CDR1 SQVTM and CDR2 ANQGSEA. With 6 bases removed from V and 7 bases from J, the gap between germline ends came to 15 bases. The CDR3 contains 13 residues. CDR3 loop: CSVEEGPGEKLFF. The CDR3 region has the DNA TGCAGCGTAGAGGAGGGGCCAGGTGAAAAACTGTTTTTT.

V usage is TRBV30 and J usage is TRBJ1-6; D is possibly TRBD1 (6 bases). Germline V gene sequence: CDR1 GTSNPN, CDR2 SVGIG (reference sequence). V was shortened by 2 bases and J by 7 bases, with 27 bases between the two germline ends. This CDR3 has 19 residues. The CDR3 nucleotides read TGTGCCTGGAGTTTAACCCGGGACACCTATGTTTTTGGGAATTCACCCCTCCACTTT. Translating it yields CAWSLTRDTYVFGNSPLHF.

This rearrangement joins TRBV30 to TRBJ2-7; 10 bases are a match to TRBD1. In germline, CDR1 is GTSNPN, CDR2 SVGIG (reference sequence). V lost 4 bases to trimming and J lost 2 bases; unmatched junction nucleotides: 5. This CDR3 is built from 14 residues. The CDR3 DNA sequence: TGTGCCTGGACACCGGGACAGGGGCCCTACGAGCAGTACTTC. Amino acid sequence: CAWTPGQGPYEQYF.

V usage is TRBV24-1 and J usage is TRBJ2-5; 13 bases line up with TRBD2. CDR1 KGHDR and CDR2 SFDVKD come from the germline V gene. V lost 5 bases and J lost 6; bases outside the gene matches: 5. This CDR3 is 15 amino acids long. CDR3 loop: CATSGGTSGMKTQYF. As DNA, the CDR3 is TGTGCCACCAGTGGGGGGACTAGCGGGATGAAGACCCAGTACTTC.

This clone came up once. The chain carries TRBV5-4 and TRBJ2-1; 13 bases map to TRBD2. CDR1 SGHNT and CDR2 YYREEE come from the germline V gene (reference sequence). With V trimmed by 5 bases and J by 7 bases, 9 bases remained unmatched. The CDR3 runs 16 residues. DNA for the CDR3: TGTGCCAGCAGTTTCAGACTAGCGGGAGGAGGGAATGAGCAGTTCTTC. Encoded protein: CASSFRLAGGGNEQFF. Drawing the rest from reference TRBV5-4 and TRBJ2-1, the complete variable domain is ETGVTQSPTHLIKTRGQQVTLRCSSQSGHNTVSWYQQALGQGPQFIFQYYREEENGRGNFPPRFSGLQFPNYSSELNVNALELDDSALYLCASSFRLAGGGNEQFFGPGTRLTVL.

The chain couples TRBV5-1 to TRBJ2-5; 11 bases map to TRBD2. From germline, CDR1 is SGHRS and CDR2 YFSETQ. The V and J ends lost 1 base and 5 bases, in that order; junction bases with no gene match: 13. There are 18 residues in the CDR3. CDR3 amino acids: CASSLLQTSSGRGETQYF. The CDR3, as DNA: TGCGCCAGCAGCTTGCTACAAACGAGTAGCGGGAGGGGGGAGACCCAGTACTTC.

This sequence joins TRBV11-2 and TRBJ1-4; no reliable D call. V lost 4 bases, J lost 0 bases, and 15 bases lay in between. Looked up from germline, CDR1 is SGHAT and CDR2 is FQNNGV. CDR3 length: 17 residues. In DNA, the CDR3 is TGTGCCAGCAGCTCATTGGTCGGGTTTGCAACTAATGAAAAACTGTTTTTT. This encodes CASSSLVGFATNEKLFF.

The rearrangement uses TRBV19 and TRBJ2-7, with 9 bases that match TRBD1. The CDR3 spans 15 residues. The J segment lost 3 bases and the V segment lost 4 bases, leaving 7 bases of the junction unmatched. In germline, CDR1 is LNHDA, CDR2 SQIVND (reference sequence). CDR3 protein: CASSTAGTGFYEQYF. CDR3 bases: TGTGCCAGTAGTACCGCCGGGACAGGGTTCTACGAGCAGTACTTC.

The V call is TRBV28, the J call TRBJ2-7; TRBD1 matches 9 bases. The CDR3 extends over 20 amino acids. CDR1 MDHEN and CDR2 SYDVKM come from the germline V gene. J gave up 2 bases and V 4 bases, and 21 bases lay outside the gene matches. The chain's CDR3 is CASSSTIRDRVGGVTYEQYF. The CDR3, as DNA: TGTGCCAGCAGTTCGACCATCCGGGACAGGGTGGGAGGGGTGACCTACGAGCAGTACTTC.

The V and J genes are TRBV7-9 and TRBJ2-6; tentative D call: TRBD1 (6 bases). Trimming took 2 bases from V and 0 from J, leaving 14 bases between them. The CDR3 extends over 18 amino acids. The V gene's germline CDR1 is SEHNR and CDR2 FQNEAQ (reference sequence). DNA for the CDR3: TGTGCCAGCAGCTTAAGCCTTCGGACAGCCTCTGGGGCCAACGTCCTGACTTTC. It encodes CASSLSLRTASGANVLTF.

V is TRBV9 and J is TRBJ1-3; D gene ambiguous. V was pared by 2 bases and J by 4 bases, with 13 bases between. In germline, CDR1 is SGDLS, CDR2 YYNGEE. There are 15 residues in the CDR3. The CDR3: CASSVSSSRGNTIYF. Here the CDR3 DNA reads TGTGCCAGCAGCGTTTCGAGCTCTCGAGGAAACACCATATATTTT.

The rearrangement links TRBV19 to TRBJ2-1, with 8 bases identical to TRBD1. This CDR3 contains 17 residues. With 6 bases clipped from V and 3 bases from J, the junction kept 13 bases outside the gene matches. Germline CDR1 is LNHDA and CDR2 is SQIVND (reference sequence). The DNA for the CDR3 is TGTGCCAGTAGCAACACCCTAGGGACAGGCCACTACAATGAGCAGTTCTTC. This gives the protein CASSNTLGTGHYNEQFF.

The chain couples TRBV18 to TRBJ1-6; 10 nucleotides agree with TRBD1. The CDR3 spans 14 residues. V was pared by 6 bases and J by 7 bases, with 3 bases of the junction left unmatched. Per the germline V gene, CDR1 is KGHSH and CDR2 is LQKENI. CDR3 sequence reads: CASSLDRGNSPLHF. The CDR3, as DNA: TGTGCCAGCTCTCTGGACAGGGGGAATTCACCCCTCCACTTT. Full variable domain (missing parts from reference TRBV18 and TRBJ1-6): NAGVMQNPRHLVRRRGQEARLRCSPMKGHSHVYWYRQLPEEGLKFMVYLQKENIIDESGMPKERFSAEFPKEGPSILRIQQVVRGDSAAYFCASSLDRGNSPLHFGNGTRLTVT.

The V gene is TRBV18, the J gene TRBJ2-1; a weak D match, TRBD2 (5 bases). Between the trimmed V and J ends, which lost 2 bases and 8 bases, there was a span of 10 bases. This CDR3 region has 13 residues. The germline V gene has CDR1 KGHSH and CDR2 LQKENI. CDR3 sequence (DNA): TGTGCCAGCTCACCAGTTGTGGGAGATGAGCAGTTCTTC. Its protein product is CASSPVVGDEQFF.

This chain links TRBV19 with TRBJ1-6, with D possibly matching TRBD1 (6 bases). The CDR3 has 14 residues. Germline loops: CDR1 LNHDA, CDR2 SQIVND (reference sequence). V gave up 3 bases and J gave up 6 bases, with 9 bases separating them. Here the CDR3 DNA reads TGTGCCAGTAGTATGGCACAGGGTAATTCACCCCTCCACTTT. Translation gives CASSMAQGNSPLHF. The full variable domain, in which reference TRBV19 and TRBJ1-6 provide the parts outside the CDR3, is DGGITQSPKYLFRKEGQNVTLSCEQNLNHDAMYWYRQDPGQGLRLIYYSQIVNDFQKGDIAEGYSVSREKKESFPLTVTSAQKNPTAFYLCASSMAQGNSPLHFGNGTRLTVT.

The DNA of the CDR3 is TGCGCCAGCAGCTTGGCCGCACTAGCGGGAGGAAGTGAGCAGTTCTTC. This sequence encodes CASSLAALAGGSEQFF. This sequence joins TRBV5-1 and TRBJ2-1; 12 bases align to TRBD2. CDR1 and CDR2 (germline): SGHRS, YFSETQ. The trim removed 0 bases at V and 9 bases at J, leaving 7 bases unmatched. The CDR3 is 16 residues long.

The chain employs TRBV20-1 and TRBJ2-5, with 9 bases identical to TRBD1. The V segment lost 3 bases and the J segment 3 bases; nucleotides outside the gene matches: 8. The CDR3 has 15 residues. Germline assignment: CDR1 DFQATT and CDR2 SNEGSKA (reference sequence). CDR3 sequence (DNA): TGCAGTGCTAGTATGGGGACAGGGAAGAAAGAGACCCAGTACTTC. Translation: CSASMGTGKKETQYF.

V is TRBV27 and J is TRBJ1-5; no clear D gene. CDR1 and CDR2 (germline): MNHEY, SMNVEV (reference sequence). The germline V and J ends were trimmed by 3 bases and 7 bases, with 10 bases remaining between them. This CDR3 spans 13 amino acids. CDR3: CASSFTREQPQHF. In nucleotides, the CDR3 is TGTGCCAGCAGTTTTACGAGGGAACAGCCCCAGCATTTT.

CDR3 loop: CASSPRNIVGTSGRIDEQFF. In nucleotides, the CDR3 is TGTGCCAGCTCACCACGCAACATTGTGGGGACTAGCGGGAGAATTGATGAGCAGTTCTTC. V is TRBV18 and J is TRBJ2-1; TRBD2 agrees at 14 bases. This CDR3 region has 20 residues. V lost 1 base and J lost 8; bases outside the gene matches: 16. Germline CDR1 and CDR2: KGHSH and LQKENI.